The next 9 T cell receptor beta chains were all read from a single sample in a study of blood T cell repertoires in COVID-19 (dated by TCRdb to about 2020). Receptor libraries were prepared by the immunoSEQ multiplex PCR assay. In TCRdb, the immuneACCESS table is reduced to in-frame sequences with V and J assigned. These tables do not hold every clone; where another copy was compared, an unresolved V gene accounts for under half, and the others remain unexplained. Across this sample there are 200,000 to 250,000 clones, with around 90% seen only once. The ten largest clones add up to about 0.8% of the sample. The source material was peripheral blood. The receptors derive from a man in his 60s with COVID-19, enrolled during active disease.

This chain uses TRBV4-2 with TRBJ1-4, with 7 positions matching TRBD1. V shed 2 bases and J 6 bases; nucleotides not matched to a gene: 6. Germline CDR1 reads LGHNA; CDR2 reads YNFKEQ. This CDR3 comprises 15 residues. The CDR3 sequence: CASSQPTGIDEKLFF. CDR3 bases: TGTGCCAGCAGCCAACCGACAGGGATTGATGAAAAACTGTTTTTT.

The chain links TRBV7-9 to TRBJ2-1, with 10 bases identical to TRBD1. The CDR3 extends over 18 amino acids. The ends lost 4 bases at V and 7 bases at J; junction bases unmatched: 16. Germline V gene lookup returns CDR1 SEHNR and CDR2 FQNEAQ (reference sequence). The CDR3 loop reads CASSSPPPGQGLINEQFF. The CDR3 DNA sequence: TGTGCCAGCAGCTCGCCACCCCCGGGACAGGGGTTAATTAATGAGCAGTTCTTC.

The V call is TRBV20-1, the J call TRBJ1-4; no definite D call. The CDR3 totals 14 residues. The germline V and J ends were trimmed by 3 bases and 3 bases, with 11 bases remaining between them. Germline values: CDR1 DFQATT, CDR2 SNEGSKA (reference sequence). CDR3 in DNA: TGCAGTGCTAGTCGGTCACAGCCTAATGAAAAACTGTTTTTT. Protein sequence: CSASRSQPNEKLFF.

This sequence joins TRBV7-2 and TRBJ1-2; 9 bases are a match to TRBD1. V was pared by 2 bases and J by 8 bases, with 9 bases of the junction left unmatched. The CDR3 covers 15 residues. CDR1 and CDR2 from the germline V gene are SGHTA and FQGNSA. CDR3 amino acids: CASSLTGGFGGGYTF. The CDR3 nucleotides are TGTGCCAGCAGCTTAACAGGGGGCTTTGGAGGGGGCTACACCTTC.

V usage is TRBV30 and J usage is TRBJ1-4, with D possibly TRBD1 on 6 matching bases. V was shortened by 2 bases and J by 8 bases, with 15 bases between the two germline ends. The CDR3 spans 14 residues. Germline V CDR1 and CDR2: GTSNPN, SVGIG (reference sequence). CDR3 region: CAWSLAGAREKLFF. As DNA, the CDR3 is TGTGCCTGGAGTCTCGCAGGGGCTCGGGAAAAACTGTTTTTT.

The chain is built from TRBV30 and TRBJ1-1; a possible D gene is TRBD1 (5 bases). This CDR3 is 13 amino acids long. Trimming took 3 bases from V and 7 from J, leaving 15 bases between them. Germline-derived CDR1 and CDR2 are GTSNPN and SVGIG (reference sequence). CDR3 nucleotide sequence: TGTGCCTGGAGGGAACAGGCCCCAAGTGAAGCTTTCTTT. Translating it yields CAWREQAPSEAFF.

The chain recombines TRBV21-1 with TRBJ1-2. TRBV21-1 is marked as a pseudogene. CDR3 length: 13 residues. CDR3 sequence (DNA): TGTGCCAGCAGCAAACCCGGGTTCTATGGCTACACCTTC. As protein: CASSKPGFYGYTF.

This clone was recorded only once. The V call is TRBV30, the J call TRBJ1-5, with TRBD1 as a possible D gene (6 bases). V was cut by 0 bases and J by 6 bases, with 12 bases left in between. CDR1 and CDR2 from the germline V gene are GTSNPN and SVGIG (reference sequence). The CDR3 covers 14 residues. The CDR3 protein is CAWSVEGGSQPQHF. DNA of the CDR3: TGTGCCTGGAGTGTAGAGGGGGGGAGTCAGCCCCAGCATTTT.

The chain links TRBV7-9 to TRBJ1-2, with TRBD1 matching 7 bases. V lost 7 bases and J lost 6; bases outside the gene matches: 5. The CDR3 loop spans 12 amino acids. CDR1 is SEHNR, CDR2 FQNEAQ, per germline (reference sequence). CDR3 protein: CASTGTADGYTF. The CDR3 nucleotides read TGTGCCAGCACCGGGACAGCCGATGGCTACACCTTC. The variable domain in full, completed from reference TRBV7-9 and TRBJ1-2, reads DTGVSQNPRHKITKRGQNVTFRCDPISEHNRLYWYRQTLGQGPEFLTYFQNEAQLEKSRLLSDRFSAERPKGSFSTLEIQRTEQGDSAMYLCASTGTADGYTFGSGTRLTVV.